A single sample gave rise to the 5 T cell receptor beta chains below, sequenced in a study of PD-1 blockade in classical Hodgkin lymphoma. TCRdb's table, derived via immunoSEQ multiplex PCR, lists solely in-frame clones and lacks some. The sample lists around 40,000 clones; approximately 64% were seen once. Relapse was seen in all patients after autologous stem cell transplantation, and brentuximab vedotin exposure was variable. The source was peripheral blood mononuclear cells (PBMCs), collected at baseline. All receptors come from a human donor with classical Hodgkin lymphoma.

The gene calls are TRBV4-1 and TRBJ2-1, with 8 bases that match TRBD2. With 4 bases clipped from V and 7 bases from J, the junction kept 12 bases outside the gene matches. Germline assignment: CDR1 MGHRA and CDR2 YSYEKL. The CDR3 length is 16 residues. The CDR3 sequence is CASSRDTSGLRNEQFF. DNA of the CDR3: TGCGCCAGCAGCCGGGACACTAGCGGACTTCGTAATGAGCAGTTCTTC.

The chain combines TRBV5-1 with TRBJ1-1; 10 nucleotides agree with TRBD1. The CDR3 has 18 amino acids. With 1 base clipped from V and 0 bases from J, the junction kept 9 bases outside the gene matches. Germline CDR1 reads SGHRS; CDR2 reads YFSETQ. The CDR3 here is CASSLLGGDRGVNTEAFF. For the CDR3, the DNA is TGCGCCAGCAGCTTGTTAGGTGGGGACAGGGGAGTGAACACTGAAGCTTTCTTT.

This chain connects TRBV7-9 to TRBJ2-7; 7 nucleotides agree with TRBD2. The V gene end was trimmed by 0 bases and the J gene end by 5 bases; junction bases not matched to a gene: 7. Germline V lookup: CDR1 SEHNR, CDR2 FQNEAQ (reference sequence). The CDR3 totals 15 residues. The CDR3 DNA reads TGTGCCAGCAGCTTAGCGCGGGGAGGGCGCCACGAGCAGTACTTC. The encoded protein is CASSLARGGRHEQYF. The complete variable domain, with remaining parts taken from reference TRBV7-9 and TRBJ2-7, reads DTGVSQNPRHKITKRGQNVTFRCDPISEHNRLYWYRQTLGQGPEFLTYFQNEAQLEKSRLLSDRFSAERPKGSFSTLEIQRTEQGDSAMYLCASSLARGGRHEQYFGPGTRLTVT.

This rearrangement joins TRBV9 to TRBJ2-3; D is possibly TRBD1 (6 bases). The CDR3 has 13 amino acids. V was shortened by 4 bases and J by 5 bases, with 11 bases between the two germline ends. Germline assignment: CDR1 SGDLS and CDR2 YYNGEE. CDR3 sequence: CASSTEQGDTQYF. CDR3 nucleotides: TGTGCCAGCAGCACCGAACAGGGAGATACGCAGTATTTT. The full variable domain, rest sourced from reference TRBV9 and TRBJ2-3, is DSGVTQTPKHLITATGQRVTLRCSPRSGDLSVYWYQQSLDQGLQFLIQYYNGEERAKGNILERFSAQQFPDLHSELNLSSLELGDSALYFCASSTEQGDTQYFGPGTRLTVL.

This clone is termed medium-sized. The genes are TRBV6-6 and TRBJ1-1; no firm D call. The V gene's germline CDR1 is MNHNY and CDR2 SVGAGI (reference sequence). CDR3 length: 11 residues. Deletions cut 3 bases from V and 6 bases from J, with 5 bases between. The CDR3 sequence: CASSYTAEAFF. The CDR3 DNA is TGTGCCAGCAGTTATACTGCTGAAGCTTTCTTT.